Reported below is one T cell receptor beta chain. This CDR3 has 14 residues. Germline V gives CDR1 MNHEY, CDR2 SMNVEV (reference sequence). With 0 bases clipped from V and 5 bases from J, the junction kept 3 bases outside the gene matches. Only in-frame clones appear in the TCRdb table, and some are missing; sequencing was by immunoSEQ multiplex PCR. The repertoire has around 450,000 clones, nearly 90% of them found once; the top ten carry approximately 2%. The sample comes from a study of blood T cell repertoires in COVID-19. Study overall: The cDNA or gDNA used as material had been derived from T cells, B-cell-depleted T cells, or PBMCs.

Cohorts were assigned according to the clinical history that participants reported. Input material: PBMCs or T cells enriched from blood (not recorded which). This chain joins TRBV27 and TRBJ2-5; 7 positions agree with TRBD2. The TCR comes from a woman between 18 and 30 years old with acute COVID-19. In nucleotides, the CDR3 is TGTGCCAGCAGTTTATCGGGAGGGTCGGAGACCCAGTACTTC. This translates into CASSLSGGSETQYF.